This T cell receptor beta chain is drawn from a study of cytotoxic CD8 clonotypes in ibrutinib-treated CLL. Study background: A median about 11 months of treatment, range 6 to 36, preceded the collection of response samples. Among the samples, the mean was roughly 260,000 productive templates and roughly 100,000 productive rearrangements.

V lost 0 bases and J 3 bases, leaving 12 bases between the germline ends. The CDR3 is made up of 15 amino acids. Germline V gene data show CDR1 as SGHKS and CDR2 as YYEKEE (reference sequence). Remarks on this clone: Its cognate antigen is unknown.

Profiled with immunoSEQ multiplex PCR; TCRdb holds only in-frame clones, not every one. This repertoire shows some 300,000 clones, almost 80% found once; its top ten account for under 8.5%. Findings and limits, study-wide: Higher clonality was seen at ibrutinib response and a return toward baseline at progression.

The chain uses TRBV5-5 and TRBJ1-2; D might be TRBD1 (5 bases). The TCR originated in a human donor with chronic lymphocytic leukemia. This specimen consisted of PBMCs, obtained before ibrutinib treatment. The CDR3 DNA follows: TGTGCCAGCAGCTTGGCCCCTTCGGGGGACTATGGCTACACCTTC. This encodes CASSLAPSGDYGYTF.